This TCR beta chain was recovered during a study of shared clonotypes between healthy human individuals (dated by TCRdb to the early 2020s). Background on the whole study: A couple of women and a few men aged 18 to 49 years were included in the cohort. Libraries were prepared and TCR repertoires were sequenced by different laboratories using diverse techniques, in order to increase sequencing depth and limit assay-specific biases. To estimate repertoire size and how much clonotype sharing occurs between individuals, the study deeply sequenced the blood TCR repertoires of 4 to 6 healthy adults. For each donor, CD4 naive and CD4 memory were each run on three plates, CD8 naive on two plates, and CD8 memory on one plate. Each donor's leukapheresis produced roughly between about 0.8 and 10 billion PBMCs. What the authors observed across the whole study: Sharing across four donors was observed for around 5% of naive CD4, 3% to 3.5% of naive CD8, over 2% of memory CD4, and less than 0.45% of memory CD8 clonotypes. The small number of donors limited the genetic and exposure-history diversity represented. Clonotypes shared by all four sorted-subset donors showed higher generation probabilities than non-shared clonotypes. Naive subsets generally had larger estimated clonotype richness than memory subsets. Sampling was restricted to blood, and TCR repertoires in tissue are likely to differ from TCR repertoires in blood. Pairwise subsampling indicated that sequencing depth was expected to affect the degree of clonotype sharing among donors. Incomplete sequencing was indicated by rarefaction of sorted-subset datasets, despite the large sequencing depth.

Only a few counts were recorded for this clone. The clone's antigen remains unknown. The sample holds no much larger clone one base away, and base qualities are not on file. Using the deep immunoSEQ assay, multiplex PCR amplified TCR CDR3 regions from genomic DNA. For each cell subset, the extracted genomic DNA was distributed evenly across all wells of several immunoSEQ 96-well plates, and each plate served as one replicate. For sorted subsets, about 0.2 ug genomic DNA, equal to tens of thousands of T cell genomes, was loaded into each replicate PCR. Purified libraries were measured with a Qubit 3.0 fluorometer, size-checked on a Bioanalyzer 2100, and measured again with the KAPA Library Quantification kit. Every immunoSEQ 96-well plate was sequenced on a separate single-read 150-cycle Illumina NextSeq 550 flow cell. As for the authors' bioinformatics: Because only junctional sequences without quality scores were contained in the immunoSEQ output, filtering matching that applied to full-length reads could not be performed. Sequences were annotated with PyIR, a Python wrapper for IgBLAST v1.9, and V/J genes and CDR3 were assigned using IMGT germline references. Reads with weak V/J assignments (E-value above 1e-6), missing CDR3, stop codons, out-of-frame junctions, or ambiguous translated residues were removed. A V3J clonotype was defined by an identical inferred V gene, J gene, and CDR3 amino acid sequence. The percentage overlap between two repertoires was calculated by dividing the number of shared unique clonotypes by the size of the smaller repertoire. Repertoire richness was assessed with RTK rarefaction, the Chao1 estimator, and Recon v2.1 estimates of unobserved clonotypes. Generation probabilities were computed with OLGA for all TCRbeta clonotypes obtained by the gDNA method from several donors. In TCRdb, the immuneACCESS table is reduced to in-frame sequences with V and J assigned. These tables do not hold every clone; where another copy was compared, an unresolved V gene accounts for under half, and the others remain unexplained. V, J and clone size derive from that table, while D and trimming were established from the DNA sequence. The sample table records over 850,000 clones; 78% of these occur just once. The ten largest make up approximately 0.5% of the sample.

The donors were healthy, HIV-negative adults with no recently reported acute infections or vaccinations. Every donor was a Caucasian adult residing in Nashville, Tennessee, USA. Magnetic negative selection was used to enrich CD4+ T cells, after which naive cells were positively selected on CD45RA and the negative fraction became the memory subset. Blood was collected by leukapheresis, and PBMCs were isolated by Ficoll-Histopaque density gradient centrifugation and then cryopreserved in liquid nitrogen vapor phase. Analytical flow cytometry was used to check the purity and quantity of every magnetically sorted T cell population. From each sorted fraction, genomic DNA was isolated and quantified by UV absorbance on a Nanodrop 2000c. The germline V gene gives CDR1 as SGHNT and CDR2 as YENEEA. V trim: 5 bases; J trim: 1 base; unmatched bases: 9. Counted from cysteine to phenylalanine, this CDR3 has 16 amino acids. Just the 48-base CDR3 DNA is kept, in frame starting at base 1.

Material for sequencing was memory CD4+ T cells from PBMCs. Reading the label with the study, this specimen's cell subset or site is: CD45RA-negative fraction. The V and J segments used are TRBV11-3 and TRBJ2-5, and TRBD1 matches 8 of the central bases. The source of this sequence is a man between 18 and 29 years old in good health. Some clones in this sample may be carry-over from other donors' samples. The CDR3 sequence is CASSATGTGLQETQYF. DNA sequence: TGTGCCAGCAGCGCGACCGGGACAGGCCTCCAAGAGACCCAGTACTTC.